One and the same sample provided the 13 T cell receptor beta chains below, sequenced in a study of blood T cell repertoires in COVID-19. TCRdb's copy holds only in-frame clones and misses some; the assay was immunoSEQ multiplex PCR. The sample consists of under 200,000 clones, roughly 80% of them appearing once. The sequenced material came from PBMCs or T cells enriched from blood (not recorded which). These receptors were collected from a woman aged 40-49 years with acute COVID-19.

This chain uses TRBV25-1 with TRBJ1-2; TRBD1 matches 8 bases. J lost 7 bases, V lost 4 bases, and 5 bases had no gene match. Per germline, CDR1 MGHDK and CDR2 SYGVNS. The CDR3 has 13 residues. DNA of the CDR3: TGTGCCAGCAGTGCAGGGGGCGCGGTTGGCTACACCTTC. As protein: CASSAGGAVGYTF.

The genes are TRBV7-9 and TRBJ2-7, with a weak D call TRBD1 (5 bases). CDR1 is SEHNR and CDR2 is FQNEAQ in the germline V gene (reference sequence). Trimming stripped 5 bases from V and 4 bases from J, with 12 bases between. The CDR3 covers 13 residues. CDR3 bases: TGTGCCAGCAGCCCTGGGAAGGGGTACGAGCAGTACTTC. Protein product: CASSPGKGYEQYF.

The sample holds a few counts of this clone. The chain combines TRBV7-3 with TRBJ1-1; 9 bases line up with TRBD1. CDR3 length: 15 residues. Trimming removed 3 bases from V and 3 bases from J; junction bases left unmatched: 5. In germline, CDR1 is SGHTA, CDR2 FQGTGA. The CDR3 here is CASSLTGGADTEAFF. The CDR3 coding sequence is TGTGCCAGCAGCTTGACAGGGGGGGCCGACACTGAAGCTTTCTTT.

This clone was detected only once. This chain joins TRBV6-6 and TRBJ1-2; 8 nucleotides line up with TRBD1. CDR1 and CDR2 (germline): MNHNY, SVGAGI (reference sequence). This CDR3 has 15 residues. V lost 0 bases to trimming and J lost 8 bases; unmatched junction nucleotides: 8. CDR3 sequence: CASSYSSGGVEGYTF. CDR3 nucleotides: TGTGCCAGCAGTTACTCCTCAGGGGGCGTCGAAGGCTACACCTTC.

This chain connects TRBV25-1 to TRBJ1-6, with TRBD1 matching over 7 bases. Looked up from germline, CDR1 is MGHDK and CDR2 is SYGVNS. Losses at the gene ends were 5 bases for V and 9 bases for J; bases not matched to a gene: 1. The CDR3 totals 12 residues. The CDR3 region has the DNA TGTGCCAGCAGTCCAGGGGGTTCACCCCTCCACTTT. This encodes CASSPGGSPLHF. Combining the CDR3 with reference TRBV25-1 and TRBJ1-6 gives the whole variable domain EADIYQTPRYLVIGTGKKITLECSQTMGHDKMYWYQQDPGMELHLIHYSYGVNSTEKGDLSSESTVSRIRTEHFPLTLESARPSHTSQYLCASSPGGSPLHFGNGTRLTVT.

The chain combines TRBV6-5 with TRBJ1-1; 7 bases agree with TRBD1. This CDR3 has 16 amino acids. CDR1 MNHEY and CDR2 SVGAGI come from the germline V gene. Germline trimming cut 0 bases from V and 1 base from J; bases unmatched to any gene: 5. CDR3 in amino acids: CASSYSRGGWNTEAFF. The CDR3 bases are TGTGCCAGCAGTTACTCCAGAGGGGGCTGGAACACTGAAGCTTTCTTT.

J is TRBJ2-3 and V is TRBV7-9, with D perhaps matching TRBD1 (5 bases). This CDR3 contains 15 residues. Trimming stripped 0 bases from V and 0 bases from J, with 7 bases between. CDR1 SEHNR and CDR2 FQNEAQ come from the germline V gene (reference sequence). This chain's CDR3 is CASSLAGLSTDTQYF. The DNA for the CDR3 is TGTGCCAGCAGCTTAGCGGGGCTTAGCACAGATACGCAGTATTTT.

The chain has TRBV18 and TRBJ1-5, with 7 bases lining up with TRBD1. Germline CDR1 reads KGHSH; CDR2 reads LQKENI. This CDR3 contains 15 residues. V shed 0 bases and J 7 bases; nucleotides not matched to a gene: 6. The CDR3 nucleotides read TGTGCCAGCTCACCACCGCTTGCAGGGGGGCAGCCCCAGCATTTT. It specifies CASSPPLAGGQPQHF.

This sequence joins TRBV30 and TRBJ2-5; D is ambiguous. V shed 1 base and J shed 3 bases, with 15 bases lying between them. Germline V gene data show CDR1 as GTSNPN and CDR2 as SVGIG (reference sequence). This CDR3 spans 15 amino acids. The CDR3 protein is CAWSAFLYGEETQYF. CDR3 bases: TGTGCCTGGAGTGCCTTCCTGTACGGAGAAGAGACCCAGTACTTC.

V and J are TRBV6-5 and TRBJ2-7; tentatively, D is TRBD1 (6 bases). Trimming cost V 6 bases and J 0 bases, with 15 bases left between them. Germline CDR1 is MNHEY and CDR2 is SVGAGI. The CDR3 spans 15 residues. The CDR3 bases are TGTGCCAGCAGATATTCAGGGGATAGCTCCTACGAGCAGTACGTC. As protein: CASRYSGDSSYEQYV.

This clone was detected once. The chain carries TRBV19 and TRBJ2-5, with D possibly TRBD1 on 5 matching bases. The V gene lost 5 bases and the J gene lost 1 base, with 11 bases spanning the gap. The CDR3 runs 14 residues. CDR1 LNHDA and CDR2 SQIVND come from the germline V gene (reference sequence). For the CDR3, the DNA is TGTGCCAGTAGTCCCCGGACACTCCAAGAGACCCAGTACTTC. Translated, it gives CASSPRTLQETQYF.

The rearrangement joins TRBV30 to TRBJ2-1; D gene ambiguous. The CDR3 contains 15 residues. Germline CDR1 reads GTSNPN; CDR2 reads SVGIG (reference sequence). V shed 0 bases and J shed 7 bases, with 16 bases lying between them. CDR3 residues: CAWSVRSPSRNEQFF. CDR3 in DNA: TGTGCCTGGAGTGTACGGAGCCCCAGTAGGAATGAGCAGTTCTTC.

The rearrangement links TRBV19 to TRBJ2-1; 11 bases line up with TRBD2. The CDR3 length is 15 residues. Germline loops: CDR1 LNHDA, CDR2 SQIVND (reference sequence). The V and J ends lost 5 bases and 4 bases, in that order; junction bases with no gene match: 4. CDR3 sequence (DNA): TGTGCCAGTAGTGAGGGACTAGCGGATTACAATGAGCAGTTCTTC. Protein sequence: CASSEGLADYNEQFF.